A single sample gave rise to the 32 T cell receptor beta chains below, sequenced in a study of T cells after yellow fever vaccination. MiXCR, run by TCRdb on the 5' RACE reads, gives a single entry per CDR3 protein. The repertoire consists of under 600,000 distinct CDR3 sequences, with 20% to 25% occurring once and the leading ten covering about 16%. This specimen was PBMCs, taken roughly 20 days after the first yellow fever vaccination. These receptors came from a man between 18 and 29 years old who received the YFV17D yellow fever vaccine.

The J gene is TRBJ2-7, the V gene TRBV18; TRBD1 matches 9 bases. Germline V CDR1 and CDR2: KGHSH, LQKENI. V gave up 1 base and J gave up 5 bases; unmatched junction bases: 9. CDR3 length: 16 residues. CDR3: CASSPRNIGTGNEQYF. The CDR3 nucleotides read TGTGCCAGCTCACCACGCAATATCGGGACAGGGAACGAGCAGTACTTC.

The chain combines TRBV20-1 with TRBJ1-6; TRBD1 is a possible D gene (6 bases). The germline gives CDR1 DFQATT, CDR2 SNEGSKA (reference sequence). The CDR3 has 12 amino acids. Trimming removed 4 bases at V and 6 bases at J, with 7 bases between. CDR3 nucleotide sequence: TGCAGTGCTACGGACAGTAATTCACCCCTCCACTTT. Protein: CSATDSNSPLHF.

This clonotype has at least ten counts. The genes are TRBV4-3 and TRBJ1-4; a possible D gene is TRBD1 (6 bases). In germline, CDR1 is LGHNA, CDR2 YSLEER. The CDR3 is 17 residues long. Trimming stripped 0 bases from V and 5 bases from J, with 16 bases between. The CDR3 sequence: CASSQETRGQSNEKLFF. Here the CDR3 DNA reads TGCGCCAGCAGCCAAGAGACCCGTGGACAGTCAAATGAAAAACTGTTTTTT.

This clonotype was picked up a small number of times. The chain is built from TRBV7-2 and TRBJ1-1; 7 nucleotides match TRBD1. Germline CDR1 reads SGHTA; CDR2 reads FQGNSA. The CDR3 sequence is 15 residues long. V was clipped by 5 bases and J by 0 bases; unmatched bases: 6. CDR3 DNA: TGTGCCAGCAGCGCGATAGGACAGGTGAACACTGAAGCTTTCTTT. Encoded protein: CASSAIGQVNTEAFF.

The chain has TRBV4-1 and TRBJ2-1; D gene uncertain. This CDR3 is built from 12 residues. The germline V and J ends were trimmed by 1 base and 9 bases, with 7 bases remaining between them. Looked up from germline, CDR1 is MGHRA and CDR2 is YSYEKL. Here the CDR3 reads CASSQVLGEQFF. As DNA, the CDR3 is TGCGCCAGCAGCCAAGTATTAGGTGAGCAGTTCTTC.

The rearrangement links TRBV28 to TRBJ2-1, with D tentatively TRBD1 (6 bases). The V end lost 3 bases, the J end lost 2 bases, and 14 bases lay between the germline ends. The CDR3 length is 16 residues. Germline V gives CDR1 MDHEN, CDR2 SYDVKM. CDR3 DNA: TGTGCCAGCAGTTTTTTTGGACAGTCCACCTACAATGAGCAGTTCTTC. Translating gives CASSFFGQSTYNEQFF.

This clonotype was detected a few times. The chain joins TRBV2 to TRBJ2-3; unclear D gene. Germline assignment: CDR1 SNHLY and CDR2 FYNNEI. The CDR3 extends over 14 amino acids. Trimming pared 4 bases from V and 0 bases from J, leaving 8 bases between. Here the CDR3 reads CASSGLFSTDTQYF. CDR3 sequence (DNA): TGTGCCAGCAGTGGTCTCTTCAGCACAGATACGCAGTATTTT.

This clonotype has a count of ten or more. The chain is built from TRBV20-1 and TRBJ2-7; weak D call: TRBD2 (5 bases). There are 17 residues in the CDR3. The germline gives CDR1 DFQATT, CDR2 SNEGSKA (reference sequence). Trimming left V 0 bases short and J 3 bases short, with 21 bases between. CDR3 protein: CSARDWVSGSTDYEQYF. Here the CDR3 DNA reads TGCAGTGCTAGAGATTGGGTCAGCGGATCCACTGACTACGAGCAGTACTTC.

The genes are TRBV19 and TRBJ2-1, with D perhaps matching TRBD1 (5 bases). The CDR3 runs to 16 residues. V was cut by 1 base and J by 8 bases, with 18 bases left in between. Germline V gene data show CDR1 as LNHDA and CDR2 as SQIVND (reference sequence). The CDR3 DNA follows: TGTGCCAGTAGTATAGGAGTTCAGGGCGTCTGGGATGAGCAGTTCTTC. Translation: CASSIGVQGVWDEQFF.

This clonotype was picked up a small number of times. V is TRBV10-1 and J is TRBJ1-5, with D unresolved. This CDR3 is built from 18 residues. Germline loops: CDR1 WNHNN, CDR2 SYGVQD (reference sequence). The germline V and J ends were trimmed by 1 base and 2 bases, with 18 bases remaining between them. The CDR3 sequence: CASSELRSAGRRNQPQHF. CDR3 bases: TGCGCCAGCAGTGAGTTACGATCGGCCGGCAGGCGCAATCAGCCCCAGCATTTT.

This clonotype was observed a handful of times. V and J are TRBV5-6 and TRBJ1-1, with 7 bases lining up with TRBD1. This CDR3 has 13 amino acids. Germline V gene sequence: CDR1 SGHDT, CDR2 YYEEEE. V shed 4 bases, J shed 11 bases, and the junction held 11 bases outside the gene matches. In nucleotides, the CDR3 is TGTGCCAGCAGCCGAACTGACAGGGTCGGCGCTTTCTTT. Its protein is CASSRTDRVGAFF. Full variable domain (missing parts from reference TRBV5-6 and TRBJ1-1): DAGVTQSPTHLIKTRGQQVTLRCSPKSGHDTVSWYQQALGQGPQFIFQYYEEEERQRGNFPDRFSGHQFPNYSSELNVNALLLGDSALYLCASSRTDRVGAFFGQGTRLTVV.

This CDR3 reads CASYIGIDRGQETQYF. The DNA of the CDR3 is TGCGCCAGCTATATCGGTATAGACAGGGGACAAGAGACCCAGTACTTC. The chain has TRBV5-1 and TRBJ2-5; 8 bases are a match to TRBD1. Germline V CDR1 and CDR2: SGHRS, YFSETQ. The V and J ends lost 7 bases and 2 bases, in that order; junction bases with no gene match: 13. There are 16 residues in the CDR3.

The gene calls are TRBV4-1 and TRBJ2-5; 11 bases line up with TRBD2. Germline assignment: CDR1 MGHRA and CDR2 YSYEKL. The CDR3 spans 17 residues. V lost 0 bases and J lost 1; bases outside the gene matches: 4. CDR3 residues: CASSQDRTSGGQETQYF. DNA for the CDR3: TGCGCCAGCAGCCAAGACCGTACTAGCGGGGGCCAAGAGACCCAGTACTTC.

CDR3 DNA sequence: TGCGCCAGCAGCCGCCTATACAGGGGGGCCTACAATGAGCAGTTCTTC. This gives the protein CASSRLYRGAYNEQFF. This rearrangement joins TRBV4-3 to TRBJ2-1, with TRBD1 identical over 8 bases. V shed 4 bases and J 2 bases; nucleotides not matched to a gene: 7. This CDR3 spans 16 amino acids. CDR1 and CDR2 from the germline V gene are LGHNA and YSLEER.

The V call is TRBV27, the J call TRBJ1-6; maybe TRBD1 (5 bases). This CDR3 is built from 14 residues. CDR1 is MNHEY and CDR2 is SMNVEV in the germline V gene (reference sequence). V lost 0 bases to trimming and J lost 9 bases, with 9 bases between them. The CDR3 bases are TGTGCCAGCAGTTTATCCGGGGGGGTTTCACCCCTCCACTTT. This encodes CASSLSGGVSPLHF.

The V gene is TRBV3-1, the J gene TRBJ1-2; D not resolved. V lost 0 bases and J 4 bases, leaving 9 bases between the germline ends. Looked up from germline, CDR1 is LGHDT and CDR2 is YNNKEL (reference sequence). The CDR3 has 14 residues. CDR3: CASSQDDGSYGYTF. The CDR3, as DNA: TGTGCCAGCAGCCAAGACGACGGGTCCTATGGCTACACCTTC.

This clonotype occurred a few times. V gene TRBV9 combines with J gene TRBJ2-6, with TRBD2 as a possible D gene (5 bases). CDR1 and CDR2 (germline): SGDLS, YYNGEE. CDR3 length: 17 residues. The germline V and J ends were trimmed by 0 bases and 0 bases, with 10 bases remaining between them. The CDR3 nucleotides read TGTGCCAGCAGCGTAGAGGGAGAGAGCTCTGGGGCCAACGTCCTGACTTTC. Translation gives CASSVEGESSGANVLTF. The whole variable domain, filled in from reference TRBV9 and TRBJ2-6, reads DSGVTQTPKHLITATGQRVTLRCSPRSGDLSVYWYQQSLDQGLQFLIQYYNGEERAKGNILERFSAQQFPDLHSELNLSSLELGDSALYFCASSVEGESSGANVLTFGAGSRLTVL.

This rearrangement joins TRBV3-1 to TRBJ1-2; possible D gene TRBD1, 5 bases. V lost 4 bases, J lost 0 bases, and 9 bases lay in between. Per germline, CDR1 LGHDT and CDR2 YNNKEL (reference sequence). This CDR3 has 14 amino acids. CDR3 sequence: CASSPGTSNYGYTF. CDR3 in DNA: TGTGCCAGCAGCCCCGGGACCTCTAACTATGGCTACACCTTC.

The chain uses TRBV20-1 and TRBJ2-3; D ambiguous. This CDR3 spans 14 amino acids. CDR1 DFQATT and CDR2 SNEGSKA come from the germline V gene (reference sequence). The V end lost 3 bases, the J end lost 3 bases, and 13 bases lay between the germline ends. The CDR3 region has the DNA TGCAGTGCTAGTGACGCCCGGGTAACAGATACGCAGTATTTT. Translation gives CSASDARVTDTQYF.

In regard to this clonotype: The junction and the germline gene differ at one end; a read error may be behind it. This rearrangement joins TRBV12-3 or TRBV12-4 to TRBJ2-5; D perhaps matches TRBD1 (6 bases). This CDR3 is built from 15 residues. The CDR3 nucleotides are TGTGCCAGCGGTTTCCCGACAGGCGTACAAGAGACCCAGTACTTC. This gives the protein CASGFPTGVQETQYF.

The chain joins TRBV11-2 to TRBJ2-1, with 8 bases fitting TRBD2. CDR1 and CDR2 (germline): SGHAT, FQNNGV. The trim removed 7 bases at V and 4 bases at J, leaving 9 bases unmatched. This CDR3 is 15 amino acids long. CDR3 amino acids: CASTPAVAGYNEQFF. The CDR3 bases are TGTGCCAGCACCCCCGCGGTAGCGGGGTACAATGAGCAGTTCTTC.

This clonotype was observed a few times. The chain is built from TRBV4-2 and TRBJ1-5, with TRBD1 as a possible D gene (5 bases). Germline assignment: CDR1 LGHNA and CDR2 YNFKEQ. The CDR3 contains 15 residues. V was shortened by 4 bases and J by 1 base, with 11 bases between the two germline ends. The DNA of the CDR3 is TGTGCCAGCAGCCTCGACACAGGCAGCAATCAGCCCCAGCATTTT. It specifies CASSLDTGSNQPQHF.

This clonotype was detected a few times. The chain links TRBV11-2 to TRBJ2-7; the match to TRBD1 covers 8 bases. Unmatched junction bases numbered 12, after V lost 5 bases and J lost 6 bases. This CDR3 has 15 residues. Per germline, CDR1 SGHAT and CDR2 FQNNGV. The CDR3 coding sequence is TGTGCCAGCAGCCGACAGGGGTCCAAGTGGGGCGAGCAGTACGTC. Translated, it gives CASSRQGSKWGEQYV.

This chain links TRBV7-8 with TRBJ2-6; D perhaps matches TRBD2 (6 bases). Germline values: CDR1 SGHVS, CDR2 FQNEAQ. Trimming removed 0 bases at V and 4 bases at J, with 13 bases between. This CDR3 is built from 17 residues. The CDR3 coding sequence is TGTGCCAGCAGCTTAGCGGTGGAGGGGAAAGGGGCCAACGTCCTGACTTTC. Translated, it gives CASSLAVEGKGANVLTF.

The rearrangement joins TRBV28 to TRBJ2-3; 11 positions agree with TRBD2. With V trimmed by 8 bases and J by 2 bases, 12 bases remained unmatched. The CDR3 contains 17 residues. Germline V gene data show CDR1 as MDHEN and CDR2 as SYDVKM. CDR3 DNA: TGTGCCAGCTCCGAGTCGGGACTAGCGGAACACACAGATACGCAGTATTTT. As protein: CASSESGLAEHTDTQYF.

The chain uses TRBV4-1 and TRBJ1-2; D possibly corresponds to TRBD1 (6 bases). CDR3 length: 15 residues. Germline assignment: CDR1 MGHRA and CDR2 YSYEKL. Deletions cut 0 bases from V and 7 bases from J, with 15 bases between. The CDR3 region is CASSQEPGVGSGYTF. As DNA, the CDR3 is TGCGCCAGCAGCCAAGAACCAGGGGTAGGCAGTGGCTACACCTTC.

The rearrangement joins TRBV10-3 to TRBJ2-3; D not certain. From germline, CDR1 is ENHRY and CDR2 SYGVKD. This CDR3 region has 13 residues. V lost 3 bases, J lost 2 bases, and 6 bases lay in between. The CDR3 coding sequence is TGTGCCATCAGTGACGATTACACAGATACGCAGTATTTT. Protein sequence: CAISDDYTDTQYF.

This clonotype was recorded many times. The CDR3 region has the DNA TGTGCCAGCAGCTTCCGGGACAGGGGGCGCGGGGAGCTGTTTTTT. Amino acids: CASSFRDRGRGELFF. The chain is built from TRBV6-5 and TRBJ2-2, with 12 bases identical to TRBD1. In germline, CDR1 is MNHEY, CDR2 SVGAGI. V trimming: 6 bases; J trimming: 7 bases; junction bases outside the gene matches: 6. The CDR3 has 15 amino acids.

This clonotype came up a few times. The chain has TRBV5-4 and TRBJ1-1; maybe TRBD1 (5 bases). With 2 bases removed from V and 10 bases from J, the gap between germline ends came to 18 bases. The CDR3 is made up of 14 amino acids. In germline, CDR1 is SGHNT, CDR2 YYREEE (reference sequence). In DNA form, the CDR3 reads TGTGCCAGCAGCTTTATAGGGGCCTTTAACGGAGCTTTCTTT. It is translated as CASSFIGAFNGAFF.

The chain joins TRBV5-4 to TRBJ2-5, with D perhaps TRBD1 or TRBD2 (6 bases each). This CDR3 spans 16 amino acids. Deletions cut 0 bases from V and 0 bases from J, with 12 bases between. The germline CDR1 and CDR2 sequences are SGHNT and YYREEE (reference sequence). The CDR3 nucleotides read TGTGCCAGCAGCTTGGAGGGGGGCCCGTACCAAGAGACCCAGTACTTC. Translating it yields CASSLEGGPYQETQYF.

This clonotype was recorded a few times. V is TRBV20-1 and J is TRBJ2-2, with a tentative D call TRBD2 (7 bases). This CDR3 region has 15 residues. The germline CDR1 and CDR2 sequences are DFQATT and SNEGSKA (reference sequence). V dropped 1 base and J dropped 5 bases, with 14 bases sitting between them. The CDR3 here is CSARGGGGPTGELFF. DNA for the CDR3: TGCAGTGCTAGAGGAGGGGGGGGGCCGACCGGGGAGCTGTTTTTT.

The CDR3 DNA sequence: TGTGCCAGCAGCATTGGGGGGACTCAGCCCCAGCATTTT. Translating gives CASSIGGTQPQHF. The chain couples TRBV4-2 to TRBJ1-5; a weak D match, TRBD1 (5 bases). CDR1 and CDR2 from the germline V gene are LGHNA and YNFKEQ. This CDR3 is 13 amino acids long. Trimming pared 5 bases from V and 6 bases from J, leaving 11 bases between.